The source of this TCR beta chain is a study of blood T cell repertoires in COVID-19. The wider study: Collection of acute and convalescent COVID-19 samples took place in the United States, Italy and Spain. The cDNA or gDNA used as material had been derived from T cells, B-cell-depleted T cells, or PBMCs.

Authors' data handling: Researchers report that nucleated cell counts were estimated from reference gene primer amplification. Sequencing used immunoSEQ multiplex PCR; TCRdb keeps in-frame clones, though not all of them. For V, J and clone size, that table is used; D and trimming come from the DNA. The table lists 200,000 to 250,000 clones, approximately 82% of them singletons. The TCR sequence derives from a woman of 80 years or more with acute or convalescent COVID-19. The specimen sequenced was peripheral blood.

The CDR3 reads CASKDSNYGYTF. CDR3 sequence (DNA): TGTGCCAGCAAGGACAGCAACTATGGCTACACCTTC. The J gene is TRBJ1-2, the V gene TRBV9; possible D gene TRBD1, 6 bases. Germline values: CDR1 SGDLS, CDR2 YYNGEE. The CDR3 extends over 12 amino acids. Trimming removed 6 bases from V and 2 bases from J, with 8 bases in between.